Listed here are 23 T cell receptor beta chains from one sample, sequenced in a study of CD8+ T cells in alopecia areata. TCR sequencing used cDNA made by reverse transcription of extracted RNA. The data were produced by immunoSEQ multiplex PCR, yet TCRdb's version contains in-frame clones alone and is incomplete. Of approximately 58,000 clones in the sample, roughly two fifths were seen once. The sample comprised NKG2D-low CD8+ T cells sorted from blood. The receptors were sampled from a human donor with alopecia areata.

This rearrangement joins TRBV9 to TRBJ2-1; the D is unclear. The germline V gene encodes CDR1 SGDLS and CDR2 YYNGEE. Trimming left V 0 bases short and J 2 bases short, with 3 bases between. The CDR3 loop spans 13 amino acids. CDR3 DNA: TGTGCCAGCAGCGTAGGTCCCTACAATGAGCAGTTCTTC. It specifies CASSVGPYNEQFF. Combining the CDR3 with reference TRBV9 and TRBJ2-1 gives the whole variable domain DSGVTQTPKHLITATGQRVTLRCSPRSGDLSVYWYQQSLDQGLQFLIQYYNGEERAKGNILERFSAQQFPDLHSELNLSSLELGDSALYFCASSVGPYNEQFFGPGTRLTVL.

The V call is TRBV28, the J call TRBJ2-7; possibly TRBD1 for D (5 bases). Germline V gene data show CDR1 as MDHEN and CDR2 as SYDVKM. The CDR3 runs to 13 residues. V was clipped by 6 bases and J by 2 bases, with 11 bases between them. CDR3 loop: CASRETGTYEQYF. The CDR3 region has the DNA TGTGCCAGCAGAGAAACAGGAACCTACGAGCAGTACTTC.

The chain employs TRBV9 and TRBJ2-1; no reliable D call. The CDR3 totals 16 residues. The germline gives CDR1 SGDLS, CDR2 YYNGEE. V shed 2 bases and J shed 0 bases, with 12 bases lying between them. DNA of the CDR3: TGTGCCAGCAGCGTTCGAAGTCTCAGCTCCTACAATGAGCAGTTCTTC. As protein: CASSVRSLSSYNEQFF.

This clone has a handful of counts. V usage is TRBV7-9 and J usage is TRBJ2-7; TRBD2 matches at 14 bases. The CDR3 totals 15 residues. The junction had 5 bases not matched to a gene; V was cut back by 5 bases and J by 5 bases. Germline CDR1 reads SEHNR; CDR2 reads FQNEAQ (reference sequence). The CDR3 sequence is CASSDGTSGSHEQYF. CDR3 DNA sequence: TGTGCCAGCAGCGATGGGACTAGCGGGAGCCACGAGCAGTACTTC.

In its sample, this clone was seen a few times. The gene calls are TRBV28 and TRBJ1-2, with a tentative D call TRBD1 (5 bases). The CDR3 is 13 residues long. V lost 3 bases and J lost 5, with 10 bases in between. CDR1 and CDR2 (germline): MDHEN, SYDVKM. DNA of the CDR3: TGTGCCAGCAGTTTGGGCAGGGTGTATGGCTACACCTTC. Protein sequence: CASSLGRVYGYTF.

This clone was counted only a few times. The chain couples TRBV7-9 to TRBJ1-5, with 7 bases lining up with TRBD1. Trimming removed 4 bases from V and 6 bases from J; junction bases left unmatched: 3. The germline CDR1 and CDR2 sequences are SEHNR and FQNEAQ (reference sequence). The CDR3 contains 13 residues. CDR3 protein: CASSSGGGQPQHF. DNA of the CDR3: TGTGCCAGCAGCTCAGGGGGGGGTCAGCCCCAGCATTTT.

This clone was counted between two and nine times. The chain joins TRBV19 to TRBJ2-1; 12 bases agree with TRBD2. The CDR3 is 15 residues long. The germline V gene encodes CDR1 LNHDA and CDR2 SQIVND (reference sequence). V shed 6 bases and J 6 bases; nucleotides not matched to a gene: 6. The CDR3 loop is CASRTLAGGINEQFF. The CDR3, as DNA: TGTGCCAGTAGGACACTAGCGGGGGGCATCAATGAGCAGTTCTTC.

The rearrangement uses TRBV5-1 and TRBJ2-7; D not certain. V was pared by 4 bases and J by 6 bases, with 20 bases between. This CDR3 spans 15 amino acids. Germline CDR1 SGHRS, CDR2 YFSETQ. The CDR3 coding sequence is TGCGCCAGCAGCCCATATCTTAGTAGGGTCGCCGAGCAGTACTTC. Its translation is CASSPYLSRVAEQYF.

This clone was observed a few times. This chain joins TRBV29-1 and TRBJ2-5; D remains ambiguous. The end of the DNA fits TRBJ2-7 better, so the J call may be wrong. The CDR3 has 10 amino acids. Looked up from germline, CDR1 is SQVTM and CDR2 is ANQGSEA. This CDR3 reads CSVVEYEQYF. CDR3 nucleotides: TGCAGCGTGGTAGAGTACGAGCAGTACTTC.

V usage is TRBV5-1 and J usage is TRBJ2-5; perhaps TRBD1 as D (6 bases). The tail of the sequence fits TRBJ2-7 better, so the J call may be wrong. The V gene's germline CDR1 is SGHRS and CDR2 YFSETQ. The CDR3 contains 15 residues. CDR3 sequence reads: CASSLFWDKSYEQYF. DNA for the CDR3: TGCGCCAGCAGCTTGTTTTGGGACAAGTCCTACGAGCAGTACTTC.

This chain uses TRBV5-1 with TRBJ1-1, with D uncertain. Germline V gene sequence: CDR1 SGHRS, CDR2 YFSETQ. The V end lost 0 bases, the J end lost 4 bases, and 10 bases lay between the germline ends. CDR3 length: 14 residues. In DNA, the CDR3 is TGCGCCAGCAGCTTGGGGAGTCGACGCACTGAAGCTTTCTTT. It codes for CASSLGSRRTEAFF.

There are a few counts of this clone. The rearrangement uses TRBV29-1 and TRBJ1-2; D is perhaps TRBD1 (5 bases). CDR3 length: 11 amino acids. Germline assignment: CDR1 SQVTM and CDR2 ANQGSEA. CDR3 nucleotide sequence: TGCAGGGCTACAGACAGCTATGGCTACACCTTC. Its translation is CRATDSYGYTF.

This clone was picked up a small number of times. The gene calls are TRBV2 and TRBJ2-7, with D uncertain. The V gene's germline CDR1 is SNHLY and CDR2 FYNNEI. The CDR3 is 11 amino acids. V was trimmed by 10 bases and J by 4 bases, leaving 11 bases between them. Here the CDR3 DNA reads TGTGCCATCTCGGATGCGTACGAGCAGTACTTC. This gives the protein CAISDAYEQYF.

Only a few counts were recorded for this clone. This sequence joins TRBV15 and TRBJ1-4, with 7 bases lining up with TRBD1. CDR3 size: 15 residues. V shed 0 bases and J 8 bases; nucleotides not matched to a gene: 6. Per germline, CDR1 LNHNV and CDR2 YYDKDF (reference sequence). The CDR3 reads CATSRDRSGGEKLFF. CDR3 DNA: TGTGCCACCAGCAGAGATCGATCAGGGGGAGAAAAACTGTTTTTT. Based on the CDR3 plus reference TRBV15 and TRBJ1-4, the full variable domain is DAMVIQNPRYQVTQFGKPVTLSCSQTLNHNVMYWYQQKSSQAPKLLFHYYDKDFNNEADTPDNFQSRRPNTSFCFLDIRSPGLGDTAMYLCATSRDRSGGEKLFFGSGTQLSVL.

The genes are TRBV29-1 and TRBJ2-7, with TRBD1 as a possible D gene (5 bases). Germline-derived CDR1 and CDR2 are SQVTM and ANQGSEA. V dropped 6 bases and J dropped 7 bases, with 16 bases sitting between them. This CDR3 region has 12 residues. The CDR3, as DNA: TGCAGCGTGGAGCTCCAGGGTATGGAGCAGTACTTC. Its protein product is CSVELQGMEQYF.

This clone was seen a few times. The chain joins TRBV19 to TRBJ2-1, with D perhaps matching TRBD2 (5 bases). Germline V gene data show CDR1 as LNHDA and CDR2 as SQIVND (reference sequence). The CDR3 runs 14 residues. With 3 bases removed from V and 2 bases from J, the gap between germline ends came to 8 bases. CDR3 DNA sequence: TGTGCCAGTAGTATCTCAGCGGCCTACAATGAGCAGTTCTTC. Translating it yields CASSISAAYNEQFF.

The chain links TRBV13 to TRBJ2-7, with 12 bases aligning to TRBD1. The CDR3 is made up of 14 amino acids. The ends lost 1 base at V and 9 bases at J; junction bases unmatched: 4. Germline V CDR1 and CDR2: PRHDT, FYEKMQ (reference sequence). In DNA form, the CDR3 reads TGTGCCAGCAGCTTAGTTGGGACAGGGGGCTCGCAGTACTTC. The encoded protein is CASSLVGTGGSQYF. The whole variable domain, filled in from reference TRBV13 and TRBJ2-7, reads AAGVIQSPRHLIKEKRETATLKCYPIPRHDTVYWYQQGPGQDPQFLISFYEKMQSDKGSIPDRFSAQQFSDYHSELNMSSLELGDSALYFCASSLVGTGGSQYFGPGTRLTVT.

The chain links TRBV4-1 to TRBJ1-2; D gene unclear. The CDR3 spans 15 residues. CDR1 is MGHRA, CDR2 YSYEKL, per germline. V lost 1 base to trimming and J lost 6 bases, with 15 bases between them. CDR3 region: CASSQVHQAGDGYTF. The CDR3 DNA sequence: TGCGCCAGCAGCCAAGTTCACCAGGCGGGAGATGGCTACACCTTC.

This chain links TRBV4-3 with TRBJ1-1; D uncertain. Trimming removed 0 bases at V and 5 bases at J, with 10 bases between. Germline values: CDR1 LGHNA, CDR2 YSLEER. The length of the CDR3 is 14 residues. The CDR3 coding sequence is TGCGCCAGCAGCCAAGATGAAGGGCGAACTGAAGCTTTCTTT. Translation gives CASSQDEGRTEAFF.

The genes are TRBV9 and TRBJ2-5, with D unresolved. Trimming left V 0 bases short and J 4 bases short, with 10 bases between. Germline CDR1 reads SGDLS; CDR2 reads YYNGEE. There are 14 residues in the CDR3. CDR3 nucleotide sequence: TGTGCCAGCAGCGTAGAAGTAGAGCGAGAGACCCAGTACTTC. It is translated as CASSVEVERETQYF.

The rearrangement links TRBV20-1 to TRBJ1-1; D is ambiguous. V was shortened by 5 bases and J by 5 bases, with 9 bases between the two germline ends. Germline CDR1 DFQATT, CDR2 SNEGSKA (reference sequence). This CDR3 comprises 11 residues. CDR3 in amino acids: CSAGSGTEAFF. DNA for the CDR3: TGCAGTGCTGGTTCAGGTACTGAAGCTTTCTTT.

This clone was seen a few times. The rearrangement links TRBV7-6 to TRBJ2-5; TRBD1 matches 8 bases. V lost 1 base to trimming and J lost 5 bases; unmatched junction nucleotides: 3. Germline loops: CDR1 SGHVS, CDR2 FNYEAQ. CDR3 length equals 14 residues. The CDR3 here is CASSLGTGKETQYF. The CDR3 DNA is TGTGCCAGCAGCTTAGGGACAGGGAAGGAGACCCAGTACTTC.

This clone has only a few counts. The chain combines TRBV7-2 with TRBJ1-5, with 7 bases fitting TRBD1. V trimming: 4 bases; J trimming: 5 bases; junction bases outside the gene matches: 8. Germline lookup yields CDR1 SGHTA and CDR2 FQGNSA. The length of the CDR3 is 15 residues. In DNA, the CDR3 is TGTGCCAGCAGCTCTCAGGACAGGTGGGATCAGCCCCAGCATTTT. Translated: CASSSQDRWDQPQHF.